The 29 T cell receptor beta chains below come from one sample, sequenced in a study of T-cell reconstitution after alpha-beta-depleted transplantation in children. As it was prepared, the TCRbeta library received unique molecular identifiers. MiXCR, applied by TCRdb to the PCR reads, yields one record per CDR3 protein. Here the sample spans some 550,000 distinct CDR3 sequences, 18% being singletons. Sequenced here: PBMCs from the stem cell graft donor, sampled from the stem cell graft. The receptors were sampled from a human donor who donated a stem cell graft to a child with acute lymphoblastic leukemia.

CDR3 protein: CSVNSKAGTQNTEAFF. Written as DNA, the CDR3 is TGCAGCGTCAATTCAAAGGCCGGGACACAGAACACTGAAGCTTTCTTT. This chain links TRBV29-1 with TRBJ1-1, with a possible D match to TRBD1 (6 bases). The CDR3 spans 16 residues. Deletions cut 6 bases from V and 1 base from J, with 21 bases between. The germline V gene has CDR1 SQVTM and CDR2 ANQGSEA.

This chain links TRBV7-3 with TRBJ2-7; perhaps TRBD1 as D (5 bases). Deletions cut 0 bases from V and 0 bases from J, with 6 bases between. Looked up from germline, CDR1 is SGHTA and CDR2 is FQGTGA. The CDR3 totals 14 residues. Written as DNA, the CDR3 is TGTGCCAGCAGCTTAACCAGGGACTCCTACGAGCAGTACTTC. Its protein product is CASSLTRDSYEQYF.

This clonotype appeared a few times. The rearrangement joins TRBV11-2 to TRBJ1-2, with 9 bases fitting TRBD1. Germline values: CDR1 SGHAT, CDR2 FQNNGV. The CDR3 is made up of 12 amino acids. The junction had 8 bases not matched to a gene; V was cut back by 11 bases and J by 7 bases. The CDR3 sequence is CAERTGVSGYTF. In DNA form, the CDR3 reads TGTGCCGAAAGGACAGGGGTGTCTGGCTACACCTTC.

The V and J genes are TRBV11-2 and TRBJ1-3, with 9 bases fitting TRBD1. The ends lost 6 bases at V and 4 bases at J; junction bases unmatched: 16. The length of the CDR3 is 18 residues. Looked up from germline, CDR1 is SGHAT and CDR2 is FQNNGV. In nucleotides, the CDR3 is TGTGCCAGCAGGCCCGGGACAGGGTCCGTCCTTTGGGGAAACACCATATATTTT. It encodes CASRPGTGSVLWGNTIYF.

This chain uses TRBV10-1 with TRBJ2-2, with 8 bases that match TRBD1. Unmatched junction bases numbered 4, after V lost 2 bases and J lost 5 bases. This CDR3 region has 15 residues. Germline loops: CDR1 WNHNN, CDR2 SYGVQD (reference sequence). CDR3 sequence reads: CASSERQGMTGELFF. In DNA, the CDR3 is TGCGCCAGCAGTGAGCGACAGGGGATGACCGGGGAGCTGTTTTTT.

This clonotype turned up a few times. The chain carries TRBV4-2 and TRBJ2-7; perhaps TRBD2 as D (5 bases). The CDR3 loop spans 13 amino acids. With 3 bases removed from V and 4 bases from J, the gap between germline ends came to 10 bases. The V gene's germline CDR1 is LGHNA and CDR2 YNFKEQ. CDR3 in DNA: TGTGCCAGCAGCCATGGACTTGCTTACGAGCAGTACTTC. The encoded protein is CASSHGLAYEQYF.

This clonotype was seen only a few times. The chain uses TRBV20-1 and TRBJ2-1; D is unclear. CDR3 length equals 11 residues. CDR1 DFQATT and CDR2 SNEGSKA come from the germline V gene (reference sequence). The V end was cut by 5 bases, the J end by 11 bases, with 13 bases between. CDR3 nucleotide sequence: TGCAGTGCTCCCCTGGGAAAGAAGCAGTTCTTC. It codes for CSAPLGKKQFF.

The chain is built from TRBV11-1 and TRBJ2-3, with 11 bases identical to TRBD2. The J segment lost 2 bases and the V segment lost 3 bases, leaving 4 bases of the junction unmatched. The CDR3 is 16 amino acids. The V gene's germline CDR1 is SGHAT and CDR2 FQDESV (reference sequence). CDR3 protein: CASSFGTSGPTDTQYF. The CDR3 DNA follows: TGTGCCAGCAGCTTCGGGACTAGCGGACCCACAGATACGCAGTATTTT.

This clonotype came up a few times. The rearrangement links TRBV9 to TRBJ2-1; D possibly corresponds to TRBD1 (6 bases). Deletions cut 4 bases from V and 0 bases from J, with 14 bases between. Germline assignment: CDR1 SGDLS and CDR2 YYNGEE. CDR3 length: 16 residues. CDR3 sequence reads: CASSKWTDYSYNEQFF. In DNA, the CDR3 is TGTGCCAGCAGCAAGTGGACAGACTACTCCTACAATGAGCAGTTCTTC. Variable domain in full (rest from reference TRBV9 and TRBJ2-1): DSGVTQTPKHLITATGQRVTLRCSPRSGDLSVYWYQQSLDQGLQFLIQYYNGEERAKGNILERFSAQQFPDLHSELNLSSLELGDSALYFCASSKWTDYSYNEQFFGPGTRLTVL.

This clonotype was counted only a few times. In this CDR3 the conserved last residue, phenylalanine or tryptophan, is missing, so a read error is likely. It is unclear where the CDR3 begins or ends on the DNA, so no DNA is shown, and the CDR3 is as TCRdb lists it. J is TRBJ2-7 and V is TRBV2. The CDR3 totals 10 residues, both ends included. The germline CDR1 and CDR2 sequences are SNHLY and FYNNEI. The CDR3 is CASSMPAALA.

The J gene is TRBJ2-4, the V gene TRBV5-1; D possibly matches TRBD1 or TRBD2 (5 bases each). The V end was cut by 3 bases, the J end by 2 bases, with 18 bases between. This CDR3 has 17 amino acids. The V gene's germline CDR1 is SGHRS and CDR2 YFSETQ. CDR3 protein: CASSSGQRQWSKNIQYF. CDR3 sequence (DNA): TGCGCCAGCAGCTCGGGGCAGCGGCAGTGGTCCAAAAACATTCAGTACTTC.

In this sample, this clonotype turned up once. CDR3 nucleotides: TGTGCCTGGAGCGATGGACTGAGATATGGCTACACCTTC. Protein product: CAWSDGLRYGYTF. The J gene is TRBJ1-2, the V gene TRBV30, with unresolved D. From germline, CDR1 is GTSNPN and CDR2 SVGIG (reference sequence). The CDR3 consists of 13 residues. Trimming cost V 3 bases and J 5 bases, with 13 bases left between them. The full variable domain, with the rest looked up from reference TRBV30 and TRBJ1-2, is SQTIHQWPATLVQPVGSPLSLECTVEGTSNPNLYWYRQAAGRGLQLLFYSVGIGQISSEVPQNLSASRPQDRQFILSSKKLLLSDSGFYLCAWSDGLRYGYTFGSGTRLTVV.

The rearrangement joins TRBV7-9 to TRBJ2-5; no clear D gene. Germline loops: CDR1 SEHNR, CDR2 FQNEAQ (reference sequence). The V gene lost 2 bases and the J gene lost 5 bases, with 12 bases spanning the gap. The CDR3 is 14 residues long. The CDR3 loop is CASSLQVESETQYF. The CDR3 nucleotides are TGTGCCAGCAGCTTACAGGTAGAATCGGAGACCCAGTACTTC.

The CDR3 region is CASSLREIQETQYF. CDR3 coding DNA: TGTGCCAGCAGCTTACGGGAGATCCAAGAGACCCAGTACTTC. V is TRBV11-2 and J is TRBJ2-5, with D possibly TRBD2 on 6 matching bases. The germline gives CDR1 SGHAT, CDR2 FQNNGV. V gave up 2 bases and J gave up 1 base, with 8 bases separating them. The CDR3 loop spans 14 amino acids.

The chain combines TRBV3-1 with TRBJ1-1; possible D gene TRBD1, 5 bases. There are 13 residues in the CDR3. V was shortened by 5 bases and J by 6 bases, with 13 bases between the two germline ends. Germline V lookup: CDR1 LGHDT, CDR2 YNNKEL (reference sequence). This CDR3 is CASSTGGDAEAFF. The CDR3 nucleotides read TGTGCCAGCAGCACGGGAGGGGACGCTGAAGCTTTCTTT. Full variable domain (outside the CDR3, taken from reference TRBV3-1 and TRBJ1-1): DTAVSQTPKYLVTQMGNDKSIKCEQNLGHDTMYWYKQDSKKFLKIMFSYNNKELIINETVPNRFSPKSPDKAHLNLHINSLELGDSAVYFCASSTGGDAEAFFGQGTRLTVV.

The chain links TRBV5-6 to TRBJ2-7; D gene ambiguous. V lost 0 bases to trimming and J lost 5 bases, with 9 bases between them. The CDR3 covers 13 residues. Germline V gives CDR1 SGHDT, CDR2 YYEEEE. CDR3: CASSLVQVNEQYF. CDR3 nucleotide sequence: TGTGCCAGCAGCTTGGTCCAGGTTAACGAGCAGTACTTC.

CDR3 coding DNA: TGTGCCAGCTCACCGGGCCTAGCGAAATTCAGTGAGCAGTTCTTC. Translation: CASSPGLAKFSEQFF. The rearrangement joins TRBV18 to TRBJ2-1, with a tentative D call TRBD2 (6 bases). Trimming left V 3 bases short and J 9 bases short, with 18 bases between. CDR3 length: 15 residues. Germline V CDR1 and CDR2: KGHSH, LQKENI.

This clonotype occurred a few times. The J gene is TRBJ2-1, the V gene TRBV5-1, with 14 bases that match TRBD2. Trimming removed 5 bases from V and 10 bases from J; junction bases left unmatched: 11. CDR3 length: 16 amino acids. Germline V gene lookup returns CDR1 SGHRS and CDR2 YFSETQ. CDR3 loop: CASSFTGTSGRGEQFF. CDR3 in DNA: TGCGCCAGCAGTTTTACCGGGACTAGCGGGAGAGGGGAGCAGTTCTTC.

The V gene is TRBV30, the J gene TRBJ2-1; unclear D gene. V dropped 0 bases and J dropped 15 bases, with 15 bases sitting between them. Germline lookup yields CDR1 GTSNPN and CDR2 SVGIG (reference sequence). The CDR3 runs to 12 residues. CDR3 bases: TGTGCCTGGAGTGTCAGTGGCAGTCGGCCGTTCTTC. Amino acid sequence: CAWSVSGSRPFF.

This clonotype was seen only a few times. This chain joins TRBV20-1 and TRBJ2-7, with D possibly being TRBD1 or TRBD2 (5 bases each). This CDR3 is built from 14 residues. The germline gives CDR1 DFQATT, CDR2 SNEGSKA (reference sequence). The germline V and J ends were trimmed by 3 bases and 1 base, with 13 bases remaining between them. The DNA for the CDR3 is TGCAGTGCTAGGGGGGTTCAGGTATCCTACGAGCAGTACTTC. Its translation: CSARGVQVSYEQYF.

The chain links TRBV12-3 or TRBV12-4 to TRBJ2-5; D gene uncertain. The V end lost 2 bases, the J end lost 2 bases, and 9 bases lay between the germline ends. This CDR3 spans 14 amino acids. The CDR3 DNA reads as TGTGCCAGCAGTTTAATGGGGTCACAAGAGACCCAGTACTTC. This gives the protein CASSLMGSQETQYF.

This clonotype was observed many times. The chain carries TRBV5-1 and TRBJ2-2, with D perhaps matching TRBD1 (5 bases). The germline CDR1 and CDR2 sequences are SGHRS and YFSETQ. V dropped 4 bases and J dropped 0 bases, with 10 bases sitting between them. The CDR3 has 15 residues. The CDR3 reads CASSGQRSNTGELFF. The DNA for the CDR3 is TGCGCCAGCAGCGGACAAAGATCGAACACCGGGGAGCTGTTTTTT.

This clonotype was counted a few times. Here the CDR3 reads CASSLVVSGANVLTF. The CDR3, as DNA: TGTGCCAGCAGCTTAGTGGTCTCTGGGGCCAACGTCCTGACTTTC. The rearrangement uses TRBV7-8 and TRBJ2-6, with D uncertain. Looked up from germline, CDR1 is SGHVS and CDR2 is FQNEAQ. V was pared by 1 base and J by 0 bases, with 4 bases between. This CDR3 region has 15 residues.

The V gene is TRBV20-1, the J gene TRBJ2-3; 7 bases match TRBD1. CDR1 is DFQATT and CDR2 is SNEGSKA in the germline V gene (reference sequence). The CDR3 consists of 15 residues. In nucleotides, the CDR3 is TGCAGACCTACCCCCGGGACAGACCTAACAGATACGCAGTATTTT. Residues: CRPTPGTDLTDTQYF.

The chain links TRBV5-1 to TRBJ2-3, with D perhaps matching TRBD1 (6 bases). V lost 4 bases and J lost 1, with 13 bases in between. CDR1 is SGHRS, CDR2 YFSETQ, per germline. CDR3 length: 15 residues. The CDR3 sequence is CASSPWTDGTDTQYF. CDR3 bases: TGCGCCAGCAGCCCTTGGACAGACGGCACAGATACGCAGTATTTT.

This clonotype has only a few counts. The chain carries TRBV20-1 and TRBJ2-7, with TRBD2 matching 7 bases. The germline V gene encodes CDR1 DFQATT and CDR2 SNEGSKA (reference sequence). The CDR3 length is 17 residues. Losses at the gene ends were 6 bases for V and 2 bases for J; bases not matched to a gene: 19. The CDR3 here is CSASLRGDMEGPYEQYF. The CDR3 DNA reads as TGCAGTGCCTCCTTACGGGGGGATATGGAGGGACCCTACGAGCAGTACTTC.

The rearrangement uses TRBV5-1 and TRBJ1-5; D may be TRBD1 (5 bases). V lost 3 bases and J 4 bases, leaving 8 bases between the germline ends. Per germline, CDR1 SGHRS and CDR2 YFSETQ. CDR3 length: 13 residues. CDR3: CASSWTPNQPQHF. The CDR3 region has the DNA TGCGCCAGCAGCTGGACACCGAATCAGCCCCAGCATTTT.

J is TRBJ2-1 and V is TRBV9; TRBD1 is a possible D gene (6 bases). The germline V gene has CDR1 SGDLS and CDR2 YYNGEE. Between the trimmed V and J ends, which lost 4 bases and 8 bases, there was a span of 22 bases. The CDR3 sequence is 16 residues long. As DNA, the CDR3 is TGTGCCAGCAGCCCCCGGACCTCAGGGGAACGTGATGAGCAGTTCTTC. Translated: CASSPRTSGERDEQFF.

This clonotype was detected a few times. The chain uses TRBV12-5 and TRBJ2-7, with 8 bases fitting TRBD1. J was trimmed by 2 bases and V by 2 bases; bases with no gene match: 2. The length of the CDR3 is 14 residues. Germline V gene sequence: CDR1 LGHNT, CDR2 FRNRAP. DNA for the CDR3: TGTGCTAGTGGTTTGTCAGGGGGCCCCTACGAGCAGTACTTC. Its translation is CASGLSGGPYEQYF. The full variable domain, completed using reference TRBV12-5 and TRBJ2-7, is DARVTQTPRHKVTEMGQEVTMRCQPILGHNTVFWYRQTMMQGLELLAYFRNRAPLDDSGMPKDRFSAEMPDATLATLKIQPSEPRDSAVYFCASGLSGGPYEQYFGPGTRLTVT.